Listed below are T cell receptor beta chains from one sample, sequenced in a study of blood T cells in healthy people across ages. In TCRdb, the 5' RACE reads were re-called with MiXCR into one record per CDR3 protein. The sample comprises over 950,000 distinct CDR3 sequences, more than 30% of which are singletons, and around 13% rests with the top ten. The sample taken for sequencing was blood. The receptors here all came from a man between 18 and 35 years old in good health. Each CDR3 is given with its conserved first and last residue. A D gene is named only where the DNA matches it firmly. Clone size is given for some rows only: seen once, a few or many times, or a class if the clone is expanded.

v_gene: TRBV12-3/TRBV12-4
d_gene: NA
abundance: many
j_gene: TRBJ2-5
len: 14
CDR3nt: TGTGCCAGCAGTCCAGGACAGACTCAAGAGACCCAGTACTTC
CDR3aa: CASSPGQTQETQYF

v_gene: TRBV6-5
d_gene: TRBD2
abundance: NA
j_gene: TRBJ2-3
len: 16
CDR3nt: TGTGCCACCAAAGCGCGGGGGGGACATGAGCCAGATACGCAGTATTTT
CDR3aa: CATKARGGHEPDTQYF

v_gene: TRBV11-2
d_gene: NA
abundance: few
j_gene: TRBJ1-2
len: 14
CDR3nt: TGTGCCAGCAGCTTCTCAGGGGCGAACTATGGCTACACCTTC
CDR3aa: CASSFSGANYGYTF

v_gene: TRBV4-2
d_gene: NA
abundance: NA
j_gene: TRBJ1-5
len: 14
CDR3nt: TGTGTCAGCAGCCACGACGTCGGATATCAGCCCCAGCATTTT
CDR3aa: CVSSHDVGYQPQHF

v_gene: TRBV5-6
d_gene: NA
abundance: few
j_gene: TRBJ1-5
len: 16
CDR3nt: TGTGCCAGCAGCTTGGGCTCTGGGAAGGGCAATCAGCCCCAGCATTTT
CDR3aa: CASSLGSGKGNQPQHF

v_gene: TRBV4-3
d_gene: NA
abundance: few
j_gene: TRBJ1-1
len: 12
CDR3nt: TGCGCCAGCAGCCAAGGGACCGGGTCGGCTTTCTTT
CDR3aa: CASSQGTGSAFF

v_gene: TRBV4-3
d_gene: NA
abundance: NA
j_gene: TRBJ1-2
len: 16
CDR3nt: TGCGCCAGCAGCCAAGTAGCGACGGAACCTACCTATGGCTACACCTTC
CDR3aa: CASSQVATEPTYGYTF

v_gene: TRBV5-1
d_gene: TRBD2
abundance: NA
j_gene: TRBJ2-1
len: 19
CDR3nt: TGCGCCAGCAGCTTGGGTTTAGGCGGGACTACCGTCTTATACAATGAGCAGTTCTTC
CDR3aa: CASSLGLGGTTVLYNEQFF

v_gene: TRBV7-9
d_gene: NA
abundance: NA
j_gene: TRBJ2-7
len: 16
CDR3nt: TGTGCCAGCAGCGACCAATCCTTCAGGGGCCTCTACGAGCAGTACTTC
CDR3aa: CASSDQSFRGLYEQYF

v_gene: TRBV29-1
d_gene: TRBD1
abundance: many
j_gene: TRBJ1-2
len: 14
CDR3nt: TGCAGCGTTGGAAAGGAAGACAGGGGCTATGGCTACACCTTC
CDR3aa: CSVGKEDRGYGYTF

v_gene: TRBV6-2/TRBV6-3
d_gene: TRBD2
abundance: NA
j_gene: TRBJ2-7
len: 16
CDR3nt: TGTGCCAGCAGTTACTCCCCCGTAGCGGGGTCCTACGAGCAGTACTTC
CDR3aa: CASSYSPVAGSYEQYF

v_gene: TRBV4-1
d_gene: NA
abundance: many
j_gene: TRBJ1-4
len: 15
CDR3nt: TGCGCCAGCAGCCTGGGGGTCGCAACTAATGAAAAACTGTTTTTT
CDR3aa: CASSLGVATNEKLFF

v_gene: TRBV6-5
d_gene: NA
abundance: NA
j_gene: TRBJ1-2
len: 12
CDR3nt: TGTGCCATCAGCTTAGGGAACTATGGCTACACCTTC
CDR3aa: CAISLGNYGYTF

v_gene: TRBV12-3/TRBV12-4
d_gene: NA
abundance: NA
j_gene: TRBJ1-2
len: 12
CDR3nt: TGTGCCAGCAGTCGGGGCATCTATGGCTACACCTTC
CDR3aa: CASSRGIYGYTF

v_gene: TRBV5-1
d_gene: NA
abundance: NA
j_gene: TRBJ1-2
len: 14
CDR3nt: TGCGCCAGCAGCCCAGGGACGGCCGGCGGCGGCTACACCTTC
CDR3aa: CASSPGTAGGGYTF

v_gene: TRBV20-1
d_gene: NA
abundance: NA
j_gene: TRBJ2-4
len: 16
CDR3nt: TGCAGTGCTAGACCTCCGGTCTCGGGTGGAAAAAACATTCAGTACTTC
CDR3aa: CSARPPVSGGKNIQYF

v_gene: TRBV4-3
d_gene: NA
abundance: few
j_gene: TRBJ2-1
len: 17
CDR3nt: TGCGCCAACAGCCAAGATCCTCAGGCGTTGTCCTACAATGAGCAGTTCTTC
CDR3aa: CANSQDPQALSYNEQFF

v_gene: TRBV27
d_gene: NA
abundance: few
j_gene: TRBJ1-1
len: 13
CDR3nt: TGTGCCAGCAGTCCCCCTGGGGGCCCCCAAGCTTTCTTT
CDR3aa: CASSPPGGPQAFF

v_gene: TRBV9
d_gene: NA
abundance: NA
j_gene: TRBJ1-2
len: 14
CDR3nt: TGTGCCAGTAGCGGGAGTCCGGGCCCCTATGGCTACACCTTC
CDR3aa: CASSGSPGPYGYTF

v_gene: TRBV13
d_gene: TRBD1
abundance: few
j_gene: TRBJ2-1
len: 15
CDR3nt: TGTGCCAGCAGCTTACGGGACAGGGTACTCAATGAGCAGTTCTTC
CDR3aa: CASSLRDRVLNEQFF

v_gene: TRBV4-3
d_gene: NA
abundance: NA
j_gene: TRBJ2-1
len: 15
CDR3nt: TGCGCCAGCAGCCAAGAAGGGGACACCCCCAGTGAGCAGTTCTTC
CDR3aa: CASSQEGDTPSEQFF

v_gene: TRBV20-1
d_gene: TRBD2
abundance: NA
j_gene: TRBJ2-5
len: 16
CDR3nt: TGCAGTGCTAGGGACTCAAATCGACTAGCCCCCGAGACCCAGTACTTC
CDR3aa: CSARDSNRLAPETQYF

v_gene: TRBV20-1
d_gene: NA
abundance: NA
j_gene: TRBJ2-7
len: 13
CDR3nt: TGCAGTGCTAGTGGGCTATATTACTACGAGCAGTACTTC
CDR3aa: CSASGLYYYEQYF

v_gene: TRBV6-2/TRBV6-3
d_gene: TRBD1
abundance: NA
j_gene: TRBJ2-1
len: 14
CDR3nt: TGTGCCACCCTTCGAGGGACAGGGAACAATGAGCAGTTCTTC
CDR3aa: CATLRGTGNNEQFF

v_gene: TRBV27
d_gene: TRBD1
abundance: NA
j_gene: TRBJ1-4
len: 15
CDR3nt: TGTGCCAGCAGTCTAAAGGACAGGGCAGAGGAAAAACTGTTTTTT
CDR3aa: CASSLKDRAEEKLFF

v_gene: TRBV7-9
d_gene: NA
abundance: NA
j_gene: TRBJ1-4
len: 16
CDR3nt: TGTGCCAGCAGCTCGACTGCGGGCAGGGTTAATGAAAAACTGTTTTTT
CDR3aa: CASSSTAGRVNEKLFF

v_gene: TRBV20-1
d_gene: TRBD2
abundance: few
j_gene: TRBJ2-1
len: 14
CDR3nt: TGCAGTGCTAGACGCCCTAGCGGTATCAATGAGCAGTTCTTC
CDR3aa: CSARRPSGINEQFF

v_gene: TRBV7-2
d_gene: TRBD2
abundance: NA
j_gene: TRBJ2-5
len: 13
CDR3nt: TGTGCCAGCAGCGTCGGGAGGGAAGAGACCCAGTACTTC
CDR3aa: CASSVGREETQYF

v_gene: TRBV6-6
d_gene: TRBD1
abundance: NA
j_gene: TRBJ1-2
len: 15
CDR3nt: TGTGCCAGCAGTCAACCGGGACAGTCGAACTATGGCTACACCTTC
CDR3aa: CASSQPGQSNYGYTF

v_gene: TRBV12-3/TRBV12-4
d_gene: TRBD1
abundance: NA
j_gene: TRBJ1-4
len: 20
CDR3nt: TGTGCCAGCAGCGCCGGGGGAGGACCCACAGGGGGGTCAACTAATGAAAAACTGTTTTTT
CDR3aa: CASSAGGGPTGGSTNEKLFF

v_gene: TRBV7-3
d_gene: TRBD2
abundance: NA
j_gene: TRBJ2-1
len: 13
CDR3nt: TGTGCCAGCAGCTCAAGGACTAGCTGTGAGCAGTTCTTC
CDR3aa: CASSSRTSCEQFF

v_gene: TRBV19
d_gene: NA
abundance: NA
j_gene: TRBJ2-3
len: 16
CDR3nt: TGTGCCAGTAGTTCGCAGGTCCGTGCCTTCACAGATACGCAGTATTTT
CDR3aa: CASSSQVRAFTDTQYF

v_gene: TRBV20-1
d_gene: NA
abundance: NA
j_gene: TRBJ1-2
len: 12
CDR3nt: TGCAGTGCTAGAGTTGGGTACTATGGCTACACCTTC
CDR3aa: CSARVGYYGYTF

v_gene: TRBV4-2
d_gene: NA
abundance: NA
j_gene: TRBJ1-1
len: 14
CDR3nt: TGTGCCAGCAGCCAAGAACAGGGTAGGCATGAAGCTTTCTTT
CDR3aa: CASSQEQGRHEAFF

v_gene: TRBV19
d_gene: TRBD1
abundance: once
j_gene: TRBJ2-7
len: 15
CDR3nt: TGCGCCAGTAGTAGGGGACAGCGGACCTCCTACGAGCAGTACTTC
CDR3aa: CASSRGQRTSYEQYF

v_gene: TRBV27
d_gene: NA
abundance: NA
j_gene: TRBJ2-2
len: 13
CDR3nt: TGTGCCAGCTGTAAGGGCGGCACCGGGGAGCTGTTTTTT
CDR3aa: CASCKGGTGELFF

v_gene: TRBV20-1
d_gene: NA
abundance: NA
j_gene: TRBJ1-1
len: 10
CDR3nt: TGCAGTGCCCGAGAGGGGGAAGCTTTCTTT
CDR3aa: CSAREGEAFF

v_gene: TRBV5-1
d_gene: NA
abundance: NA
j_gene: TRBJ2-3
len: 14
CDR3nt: TGCACCAGCAGCCGAACCGCCGAGGAAGATACGCAGTATTTT
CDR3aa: CTSSRTAEEDTQYF

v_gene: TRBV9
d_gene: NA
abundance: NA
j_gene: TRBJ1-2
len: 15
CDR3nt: TGTGCCAGCAGCGTAGCTGGGGACTCTAACTATGGCTACACCTTC
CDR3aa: CASSVAGDSNYGYTF

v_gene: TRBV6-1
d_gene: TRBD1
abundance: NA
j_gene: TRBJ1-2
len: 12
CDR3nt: TGTGCCCGCCGGGACAGGCCGGATGGCTACACCTTC
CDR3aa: CARRDRPDGYTF

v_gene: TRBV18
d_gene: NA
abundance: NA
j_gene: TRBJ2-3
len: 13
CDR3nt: TGTGCCAGCTCACCACCGTTAAGGCATACGCAGTATTTT
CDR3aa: CASSPPLRHTQYF

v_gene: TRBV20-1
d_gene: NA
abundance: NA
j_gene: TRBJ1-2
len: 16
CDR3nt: TGCAGTGCTAGAGATGATAGACGTGGAAGAATCTATGGCTACACCTTC
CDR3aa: CSARDDRRGRIYGYTF

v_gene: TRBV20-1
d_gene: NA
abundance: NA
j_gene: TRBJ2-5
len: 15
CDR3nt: TGCAGTGCTAGAACAGGTCATGAGATAGGAGAGACCCAGTACTTC
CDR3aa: CSARTGHEIGETQYF

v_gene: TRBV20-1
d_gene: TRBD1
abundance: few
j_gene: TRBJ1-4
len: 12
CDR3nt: TGCAGTGCTCCCAGGGGGCCCATGGAACTGTTTTTT
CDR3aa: CSAPRGPMELFF

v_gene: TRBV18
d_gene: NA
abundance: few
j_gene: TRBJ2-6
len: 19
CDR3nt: TGTGCCAGCTCACCACTCCTCTTGGCGGCACCCTCTGGGGCCAACGTCCTGACTTTC
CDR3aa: CASSPLLLAAPSGANVLTF

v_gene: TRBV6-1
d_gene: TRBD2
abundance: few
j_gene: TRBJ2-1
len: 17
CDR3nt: TGTGCCAGCAGCCCGGGACTAGCGGGAGTTTCCTACAATGAGCAGTTCTTC
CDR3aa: CASSPGLAGVSYNEQFF

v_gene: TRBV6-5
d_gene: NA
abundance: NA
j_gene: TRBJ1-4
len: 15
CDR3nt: TGTGCCAGCAGTTACTCTCCGGGGGTCCGGGAAAAACTGTTTTTT
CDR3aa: CASSYSPGVREKLFF

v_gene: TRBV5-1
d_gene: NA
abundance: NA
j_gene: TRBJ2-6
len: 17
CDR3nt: TGCGCCAGCAGCCGCTCCGGGACAACGGATGGGGCCAACGTCCTGACTTTC
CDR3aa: CASSRSGTTDGANVLTF